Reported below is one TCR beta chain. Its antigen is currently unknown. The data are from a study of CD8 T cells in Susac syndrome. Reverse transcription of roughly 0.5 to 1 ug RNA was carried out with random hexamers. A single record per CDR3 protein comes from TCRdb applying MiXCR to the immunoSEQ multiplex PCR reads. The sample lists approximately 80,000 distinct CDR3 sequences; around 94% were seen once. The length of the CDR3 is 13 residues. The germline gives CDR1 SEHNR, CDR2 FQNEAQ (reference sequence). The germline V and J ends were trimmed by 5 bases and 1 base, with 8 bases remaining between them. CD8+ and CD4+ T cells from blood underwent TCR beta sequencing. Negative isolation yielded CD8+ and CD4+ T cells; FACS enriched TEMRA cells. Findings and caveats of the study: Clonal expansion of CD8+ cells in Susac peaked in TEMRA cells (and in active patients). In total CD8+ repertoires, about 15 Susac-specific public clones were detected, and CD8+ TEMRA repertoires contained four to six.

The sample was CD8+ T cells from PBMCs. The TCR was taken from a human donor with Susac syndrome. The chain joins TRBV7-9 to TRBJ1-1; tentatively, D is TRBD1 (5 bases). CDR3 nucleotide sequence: TGTGCCAGCAGCCCCACAGGGAACACTGAAGCTTTCTTT. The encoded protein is CASSPTGNTEAFF.